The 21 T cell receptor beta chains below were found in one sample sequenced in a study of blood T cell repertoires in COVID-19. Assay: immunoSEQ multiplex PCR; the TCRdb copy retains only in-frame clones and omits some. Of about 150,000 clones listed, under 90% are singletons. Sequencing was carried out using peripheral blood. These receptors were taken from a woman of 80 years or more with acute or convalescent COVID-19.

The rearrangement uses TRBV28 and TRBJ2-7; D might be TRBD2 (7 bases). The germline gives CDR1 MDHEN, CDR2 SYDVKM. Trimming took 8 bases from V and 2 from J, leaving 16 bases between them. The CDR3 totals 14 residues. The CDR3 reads CASWGGPNPYEQYF. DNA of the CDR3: TGTGCCAGCTGGGGGGGCCCAAACCCCTACGAGCAGTACTTC. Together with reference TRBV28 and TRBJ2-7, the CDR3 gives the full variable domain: DVKVTQSSRYLVKRTGEKVFLECVQDMDHENMFWYRQDPGLGLRLIYFSYDVKMKEKGDIPEGYSVSREKKERFSLILESASTNQTSMYLCASWGGPNPYEQYFGPGTRLTVT.

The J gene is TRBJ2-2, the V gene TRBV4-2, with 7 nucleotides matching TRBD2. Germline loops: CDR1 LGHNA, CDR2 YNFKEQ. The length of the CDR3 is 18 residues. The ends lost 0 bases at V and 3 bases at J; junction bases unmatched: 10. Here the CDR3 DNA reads TGTGCCAGCAGCCAAGACCTCCCGGGCGGGGGTGACACCGGGGAGCTGTTTTTT. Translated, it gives CASSQDLPGGGDTGELFF.

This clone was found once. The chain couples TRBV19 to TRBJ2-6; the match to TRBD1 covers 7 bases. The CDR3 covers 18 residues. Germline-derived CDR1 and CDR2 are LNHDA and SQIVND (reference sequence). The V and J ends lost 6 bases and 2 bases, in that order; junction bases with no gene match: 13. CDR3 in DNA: TGTGCCAGTAGCATCCAGGACAGGCCTTTTACTGGGGCCAACGTCCTGACTTTC. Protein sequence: CASSIQDRPFTGANVLTF.

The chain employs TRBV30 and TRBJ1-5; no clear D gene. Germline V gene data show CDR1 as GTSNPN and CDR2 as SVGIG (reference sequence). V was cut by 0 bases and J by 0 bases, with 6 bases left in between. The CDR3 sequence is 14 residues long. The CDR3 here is CAWSVVFSNQPQHF. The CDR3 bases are TGTGCCTGGAGTGTTGTATTTAGCAATCAGCCCCAGCATTTT.

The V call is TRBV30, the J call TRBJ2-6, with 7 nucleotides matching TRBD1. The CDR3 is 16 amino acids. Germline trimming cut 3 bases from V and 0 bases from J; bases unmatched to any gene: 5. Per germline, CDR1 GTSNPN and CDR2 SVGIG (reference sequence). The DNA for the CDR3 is TGTGCCTGGAGCAGAGGGGGCAGCTCTGGGGCCAACGTCCTGACTTTC. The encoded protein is CAWSRGGSSGANVLTF.

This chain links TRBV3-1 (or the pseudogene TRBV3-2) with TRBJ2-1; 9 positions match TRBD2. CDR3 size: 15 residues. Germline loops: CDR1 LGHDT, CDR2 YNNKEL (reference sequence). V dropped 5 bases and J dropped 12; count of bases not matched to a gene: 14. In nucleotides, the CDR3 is TGTGCCAGCAGCTTTCGACTAGCGGATACAATGAGGCAGTTCTTC. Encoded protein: CASSFRLADTMRQFF.

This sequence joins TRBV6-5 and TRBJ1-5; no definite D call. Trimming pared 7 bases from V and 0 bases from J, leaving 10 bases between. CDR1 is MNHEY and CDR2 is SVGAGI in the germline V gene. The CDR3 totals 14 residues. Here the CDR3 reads CASTEGYSNQPQHF. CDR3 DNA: TGTGCCAGCACAGAGGGTTATAGCAATCAGCCCCAGCATTTT.

CDR3 region: CASSLEGAAFF. The CDR3 nucleotides are TGTGCCAGCAGCTTGGAAGGGGCGGCTTTCTTT. The rearrangement uses TRBV5-5 and TRBJ1-1, with D possibly being TRBD1 (5 bases). Trimming shortened V by 0 bases and J by 11 bases, and 8 bases separated the two germline ends. CDR3 length: 11 amino acids. CDR1 SGHKS and CDR2 YYEKEE come from the germline V gene (reference sequence).

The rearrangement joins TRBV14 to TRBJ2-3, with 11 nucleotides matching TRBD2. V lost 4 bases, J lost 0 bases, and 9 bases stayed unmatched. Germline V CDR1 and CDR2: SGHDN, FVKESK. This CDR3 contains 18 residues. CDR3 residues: CASSRLPGLAASTDTQYF. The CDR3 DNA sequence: TGTGCCAGCAGCCGACTACCGGGACTAGCGGCTAGCACAGATACGCAGTATTTT.

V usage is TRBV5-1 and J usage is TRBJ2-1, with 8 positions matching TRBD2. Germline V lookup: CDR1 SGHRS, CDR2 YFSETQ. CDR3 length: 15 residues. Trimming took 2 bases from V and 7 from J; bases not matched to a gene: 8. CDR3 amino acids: CASSFGGLGGNEQFF. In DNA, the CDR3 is TGCGCCAGCAGCTTTGGGGGACTAGGGGGAAATGAGCAGTTCTTC.

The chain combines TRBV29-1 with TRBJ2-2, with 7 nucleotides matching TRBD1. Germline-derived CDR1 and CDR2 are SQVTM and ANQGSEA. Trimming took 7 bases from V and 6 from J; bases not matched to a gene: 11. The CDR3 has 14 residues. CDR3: CSGRRQGDAGELFF. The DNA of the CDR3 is TGCAGCGGGAGGAGGCAGGGGGATGCCGGGGAGCTGTTTTTT.

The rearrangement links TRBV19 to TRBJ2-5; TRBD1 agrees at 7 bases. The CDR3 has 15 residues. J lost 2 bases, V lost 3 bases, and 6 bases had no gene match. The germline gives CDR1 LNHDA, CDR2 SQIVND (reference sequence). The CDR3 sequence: CASSILTGPQETQYF. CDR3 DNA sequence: TGTGCCAGTAGTATCCTGACAGGGCCGCAAGAGACCCAGTACTTC.

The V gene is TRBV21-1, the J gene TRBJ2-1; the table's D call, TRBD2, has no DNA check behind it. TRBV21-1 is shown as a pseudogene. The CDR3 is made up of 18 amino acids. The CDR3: CASSAINGGLVGYNEQFF. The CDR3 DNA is TGTGCCAGCAGCGCGATTAACGGGGGACTAGTGGGCTACAATGAGCAGTTCTTC.

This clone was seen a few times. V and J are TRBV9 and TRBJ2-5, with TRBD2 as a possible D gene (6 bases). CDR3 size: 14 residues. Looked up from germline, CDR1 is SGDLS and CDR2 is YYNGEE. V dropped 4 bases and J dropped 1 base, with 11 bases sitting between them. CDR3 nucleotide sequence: TGTGCCAGCAGCTTCGGCGGGACCCAAGAGACCCAGTACTTC. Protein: CASSFGGTQETQYF.

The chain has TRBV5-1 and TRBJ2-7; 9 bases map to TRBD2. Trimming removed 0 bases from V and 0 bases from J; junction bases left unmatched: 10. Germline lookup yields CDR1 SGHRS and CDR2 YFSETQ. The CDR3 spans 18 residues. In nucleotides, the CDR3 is TGCGCCAGCAGCTTGGGAGCTAGCGGGGTACTGAGCTCCTACGAGCAGTACTTC. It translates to CASSLGASGVLSSYEQYF.

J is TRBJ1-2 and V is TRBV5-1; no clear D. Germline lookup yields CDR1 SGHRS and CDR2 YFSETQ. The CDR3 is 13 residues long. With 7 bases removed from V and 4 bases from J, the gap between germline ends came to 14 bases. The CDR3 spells CASSREMGYGYTF. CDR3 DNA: TGCGCCAGCTCAAGGGAGATGGGCTATGGCTACACCTTC.

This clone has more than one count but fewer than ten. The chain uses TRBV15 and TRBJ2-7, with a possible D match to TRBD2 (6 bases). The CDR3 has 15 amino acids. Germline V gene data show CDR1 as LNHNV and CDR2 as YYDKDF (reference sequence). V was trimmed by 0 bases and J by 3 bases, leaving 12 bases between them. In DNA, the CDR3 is TGTGCCACCAGCAGAGATTTAGGAGGGAGCTACGAGCAGTACTTC. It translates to CATSRDLGGSYEQYF.

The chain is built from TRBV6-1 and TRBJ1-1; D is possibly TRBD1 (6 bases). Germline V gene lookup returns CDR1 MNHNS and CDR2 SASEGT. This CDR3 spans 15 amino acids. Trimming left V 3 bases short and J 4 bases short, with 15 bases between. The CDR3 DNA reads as TGTGCCAGCAGTGACAGGGACAAGCCTCTCACTGAAGCTTTCTTT. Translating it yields CASSDRDKPLTEAFF.

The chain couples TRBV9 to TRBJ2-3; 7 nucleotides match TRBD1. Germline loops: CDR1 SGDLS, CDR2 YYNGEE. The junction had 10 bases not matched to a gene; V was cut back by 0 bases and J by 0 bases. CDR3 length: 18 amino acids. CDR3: CASSVVGYGQASTDTQYF. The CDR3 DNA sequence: TGTGCCAGCAGCGTAGTGGGATACGGACAGGCTAGCACAGATACGCAGTATTTT. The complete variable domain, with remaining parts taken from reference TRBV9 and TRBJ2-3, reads DSGVTQTPKHLITATGQRVTLRCSPRSGDLSVYWYQQSLDQGLQFLIQYYNGEERAKGNILERFSAQQFPDLHSELNLSSLELGDSALYFCASSVVGYGQASTDTQYFGPGTRLTVL.

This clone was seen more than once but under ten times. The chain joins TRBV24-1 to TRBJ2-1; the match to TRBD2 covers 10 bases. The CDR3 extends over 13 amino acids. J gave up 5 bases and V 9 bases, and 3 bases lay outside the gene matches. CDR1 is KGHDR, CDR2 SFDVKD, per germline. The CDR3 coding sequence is TGTGCCACCTGGACTAGCGGAGACAATGAGCAGTTCTTC. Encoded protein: CATWTSGDNEQFF.

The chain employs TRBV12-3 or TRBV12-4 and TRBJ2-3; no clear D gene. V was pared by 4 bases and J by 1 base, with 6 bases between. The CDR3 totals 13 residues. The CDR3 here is CASSSRGTDTQYF. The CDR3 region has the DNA TGTGCCAGCAGTTCACGCGGCACAGATACGCAGTATTTT.